The TCR beta chain under discussion was sequenced for a study of identical twins. Study conclusions and caveats: Conclusions were drawn cross-sectionally by statistical analysis, without following the same donors.

Comments on this clonotype: Its cognate antigen is unknown.

Through template switching, a universal primer site was introduced, and the cDNA contained unique molecular identifiers. TCRdb re-called the 5' RACE reads through MiXCR, storing one row per CDR3 protein. The sample includes about 690,000 distinct CDR3 sequences, 21% of them seen just once. The sample was also linked to a second study, of T cells expressing NK-cell markers. That investigation notes: The TCR beta repertoires were obtained from sorted CD3+CD56+NKG2C+, CD3+CD56+NKG2C- and CD3+CD56-NKG2C+ T cells. The study found these clonotypes also leading the CD3+CD56-NKG2C+ fraction in a few donors.

Sequencing used PBMCs. The origin of this receptor is a woman aged 18-29 years in good health.

This chain's CDR3 is CASSQASADSVLYGYTF. CDR3 DNA: TGTGCCAGCAGCCAAGCCTCAGCGGACAGCGTCCTGTATGGCTACACCTTC. This rearrangement joins TRBV3-1 to TRBJ1-2; tentatively, D is TRBD1 (6 bases). Germline CDR1 and CDR2: LGHDT and YNNKEL (reference sequence). The CDR3 runs to 17 residues. Trimming shortened V by 1 base and J by 5 bases, and 20 bases separated the two germline ends.